This T cell receptor beta chain was sequenced for a study of blood T cell repertoires in COVID-19. Background on the study: Both acute and convalescent COVID-19 samples were obtained from the United States, Italy and Spain. Sample material is recorded as cDNA or gDNA derived from T cells, B-cell-depleted T cells, or PBMCs.

Germline CDR1 is GTSNPN and CDR2 is SVGIG (reference sequence). The CDR3 is 15 amino acids. V lost 1 base and J lost 2, with 12 bases in between. Authors' methods: Scientists estimated how many nucleated cells there were by amplifying reference gene primers. The repertoire was sequenced with immunoSEQ multiplex PCR; TCRdb's copy has only in-frame clones and lacks some. V and J calls plus clone size are reproduced from that table; the DNA served to infer D and trimming. This table has 55,000 to 65,000 clones, roughly 90% appearing once. The TCR originated in a woman aged 55-69 years with active COVID-19. The sequenced material came from peripheral blood. The chain combines TRBV30 with TRBJ1-3; D is possibly TRBD1 (5 bases). The CDR3 DNA follows: TGTGCCTGGAGTGCGTTATCGGGGGCTGGAAACACCATATATTTT. Protein product: CAWSALSGAGNTIYF.